Listed below are T cell receptor beta chains from one sample, sequenced in a study of shared clonotypes between healthy human individuals. Assay used: immunoSEQ multiplex PCR; TCRdb lists only in-frame clones, some missing. The sample shows about 460,000 clones, 75% to 80% of them seen only once. Material: PBMCs. The receptors stem from a woman in her forties in good health. Some clones in this sample may be carry-over from other donors' samples. The CDR3 runs from the conserved cysteine through the conserved F or W. Fields, in order: clone size, D gene, V gene, J gene, CDR3 DNA, CDR3 protein. D genes are given only for firm matches. Part of the rows lack a size; the others show once, few, many or a class for expanded clones.

clone size: few; D gene: -; V gene: TRBV11-1; J gene: TRBJ2-1; CDR3 DNA: TGTGCCAGCAGCTTAGGGCGGTACAATGAGCAGTTCTTC; CDR3 protein: CASSLGRYNEQFF
clone size: -; D gene: TRBD2; V gene: TRBV10-3; J gene: TRBJ2-5; CDR3 DNA: TGTGCCGCCGCGACTAGCGGGAGAGGTGAGACCCAGTACTTC; CDR3 protein: CAAATSGRGETQYF
clone size: -; D gene: -; V gene: TRBV7-9; J gene: TRBJ1-1; CDR3 DNA: TGTGCCAGCAGCTTAGGGCTTCCAAACACTGAAGCTTTCTTT; CDR3 protein: CASSLGLPNTEAFF
clone size: -; D gene: -; V gene: TRBV9; J gene: TRBJ1-3; CDR3 DNA: TGTGCCAGCAGCCCGCGTCTCAGGGGCTCTGGAAACACCATATATTTT; CDR3 protein: CASSPRLRGSGNTIYF
clone size: -; D gene: -; V gene: TRBV5-1; J gene: TRBJ2-5; CDR3 DNA: TGCGCCAGCAGCTTGCAGGACGGGGAGACCCAGTACTTC; CDR3 protein: CASSLQDGETQYF
clone size: -; D gene: TRBD2; V gene: TRBV19; J gene: TRBJ2-7; CDR3 DNA: TGTGCCAGTAGTATCCCCAGGACTAGCGGGAGTTCCTACGAGCAGTACTTC; CDR3 protein: CASSIPRTSGSSYEQYF
clone size: -; D gene: -; V gene: TRBV15; J gene: TRBJ2-1; CDR3 DNA: TGTGCCACCAGCAGAGGGGGTGGGCTTGTAAATGAGCAGTTCTTC; CDR3 protein: CATSRGGGLVNEQFF
clone size: -; D gene: -; V gene: TRBV10-1; J gene: TRBJ2-7; CDR3 DNA: TGCGCCAGCATAGCGCGAGATAGTGGCTACGAGCAGTACTTC; CDR3 protein: CASIARDSGYEQYF
clone size: -; D gene: -; V gene: TRBV5-1; J gene: TRBJ2-5; CDR3 DNA: TGCGCCAGCAGCTCGGGACGAGGACAAGAGACCCAGTACTTC; CDR3 protein: CASSSGRGQETQYF
clone size: -; D gene: TRBD1; V gene: TRBV30; J gene: TRBJ1-1; CDR3 DNA: TGTGCCTGGAGTGCAGGGACAGGGTACGCTGAAGCTTTCTTT; CDR3 protein: CAWSAGTGYAEAFF
clone size: -; D gene: TRBD1; V gene: TRBV7-3; J gene: TRBJ2-5; CDR3 DNA: TGTGCCAGCAGCTTAACTCGGGGGACAGGGGAGCAGTACTTC; CDR3 protein: CASSLTRGTGEQYF
clone size: -; D gene: -; V gene: TRBV5-6; J gene: TRBJ2-5; CDR3 DNA: TGTGCCAGCAGCTTGGGACGGCGCGCCCAGTACTTC; CDR3 protein: CASSLGRRAQYF
clone size: -; D gene: -; V gene: TRBV29-1; J gene: TRBJ2-1; CDR3 DNA: TGCAGCGTCTTAACCTCGGCTAGCGTGCATGAGCAGTTCTTC; CDR3 protein: CSVLTSASVHEQFF
clone size: -; D gene: TRBD2; V gene: TRBV27; J gene: TRBJ2-5; CDR3 DNA: TGTGCCAGCAGATTGGCCGGGGCTAGCGGACGGACCCAGTACTTC; CDR3 protein: CASRLAGASGRTQYF
clone size: -; D gene: -; V gene: TRBV27; J gene: TRBJ2-3; CDR3 DNA: TGTGCCAGCAGTCCTCCAATGGCGGGGAGAGATACGCAGTATTTT; CDR3 protein: CASSPPMAGRDTQYF
clone size: -; D gene: TRBD2; V gene: TRBV10-3; J gene: TRBJ2-3; CDR3 DNA: TGTGCCATCAGTGAGTATGCGGGGGGCGGTGGCACAGATACGCAGTATTTT; CDR3 protein: CAISEYAGGGGTDTQYF
clone size: -; D gene: TRBD2; V gene: TRBV9; J gene: TRBJ2-1; CDR3 DNA: TGTGCCAGCTCCGTAGCGGGAGGCAATGAGCAGTTCTTC; CDR3 protein: CASSVAGGNEQFF
clone size: -; D gene: -; V gene: TRBV19; J gene: TRBJ2-7; CDR3 DNA: TGTGCCAGTAGTACACAGACAGACTCCTACGAGCAGTACTTC; CDR3 protein: CASSTQTDSYEQYF
clone size: many; D gene: -; V gene: TRBV4-1; J gene: TRBJ1-1; CDR3 DNA: TGCGCCAGCAGCCAATCTCCAACATCGAACACTGAAGCTTTCTTT; CDR3 protein: CASSQSPTSNTEAFF
clone size: -; D gene: -; V gene: TRBV2; J gene: TRBJ2-5; CDR3 DNA: TGTGCCAGCAGTGTTATGCGAAGTCAAGAGACCCAGTACTTC; CDR3 protein: CASSVMRSQETQYF
clone size: few; D gene: TRBD1; V gene: TRBV9; J gene: TRBJ1-5; CDR3 DNA: TGTGCCAGCAGCCCGGGACAGCCGTATAGCAATCAGCCCCAGCATTTT; CDR3 protein: CASSPGQPYSNQPQHF
clone size: few; D gene: -; V gene: TRBV7-2; J gene: TRBJ1-3; CDR3 DNA: TGTGCCAGCAGCTTTTCCGGAAACACCATATATTTT; CDR3 protein: CASSFSGNTIYF
clone size: -; D gene: TRBD1; V gene: TRBV18; J gene: TRBJ2-5; CDR3 DNA: TGTGCCAGCTCACTGGGACAGGGAGAGACCCAGTACTTC; CDR3 protein: CASSLGQGETQYF
clone size: -; D gene: -; V gene: TRBV29-1; J gene: TRBJ1-2; CDR3 DNA: TGCAGCGTTGAAAAGGGCAACTATGGCTACACCTTC; CDR3 protein: CSVEKGNYGYTF
clone size: -; D gene: -; V gene: TRBV30; J gene: TRBJ1-4; CDR3 DNA: TGTGCCTGGAGCCCCCTCGACAGCTGGGATACGGCTAATGAAAAACTGTTTTTT; CDR3 protein: CAWSPLDSWDTANEKLFF
clone size: -; D gene: -; V gene: TRBV2; J gene: TRBJ2-1; CDR3 DNA: TGTGCCAGCAGTGAGGGTGGAGATCCGCGAGGGTACAATGAGCAGTTCTTC; CDR3 protein: CASSEGGDPRGYNEQFF
clone size: -; D gene: TRBD1; V gene: TRBV23-1; J gene: TRBJ2-7; CDR3 DNA: TGCGCCAGCACGGGGCACCCCGTCATATGGGGGACAGGCTACGAGCAGTACTTC; CDR3 protein: CASTGHPVIWGTGYEQYF
clone size: many; D gene: -; V gene: TRBV30; J gene: TRBJ2-7; CDR3 DNA: TGTGCCTGGAGGAGAACACTCTCCTACGAGCAGTACTTC; CDR3 protein: CAWRRTLSYEQYF
clone size: -; D gene: -; V gene: TRBV7-2; J gene: TRBJ1-4; CDR3 DNA: TGTGCCAGCAGCCGTGACAGAGCAACTAATGAAAAACTGTTTTTT; CDR3 protein: CASSRDRATNEKLFF
clone size: -; D gene: -; V gene: TRBV4-2; J gene: TRBJ1-2; CDR3 DNA: TGTGCCAGCAGCCAAGAGGACCGTAGCTACACCTTC; CDR3 protein: CASSQEDRSYTF
clone size: -; D gene: TRBD2; V gene: TRBV10-3; J gene: TRBJ2-1; CDR3 DNA: TGTGCCACAAGAGCCGGGACTAGCGCAGACAATGAGCAGTTCTTC; CDR3 protein: CATRAGTSADNEQFF
clone size: -; D gene: -; V gene: TRBV30; J gene: TRBJ2-5; CDR3 DNA: TGTGCCTGGACCAGGGGCGAGACCCAGTACTTC; CDR3 protein: CAWTRGETQYF
clone size: -; D gene: -; V gene: TRBV19; J gene: TRBJ2-7; CDR3 DNA: TGTGCCAGTAGCCGGGGCGGCAGACCCTTCTCCTACGAGCAGTACTTC; CDR3 protein: CASSRGGRPFSYEQYF
clone size: few; D gene: -; V gene: TRBV5-4; J gene: TRBJ2-6; CDR3 DNA: TGTGCCAGCAGCTCCGCTGATCGACCCGCCGGGGGGGCCAACGTCCTGACTTTC; CDR3 protein: CASSSADRPAGGANVLTF
clone size: -; D gene: -; V gene: TRBV30; J gene: TRBJ2-3; CDR3 DNA: TGTGCCTGGAGCGGACTCCGCACGAATACGCAGTATTTT; CDR3 protein: CAWSGLRTNTQYF
clone size: -; D gene: TRBD1; V gene: TRBV7-2; J gene: TRBJ2-7; CDR3 DNA: TGTGCCAGCAGCTTTCAGGGACAGGGGTACTACGAGCAGTACTTC; CDR3 protein: CASSFQGQGYYEQYF
clone size: many; D gene: -; V gene: TRBV5-6; J gene: TRBJ1-5; CDR3 DNA: TGTGCCAGCAGCTTGGCCGGGGGGGACCAGCCCCAGCATTTT; CDR3 protein: CASSLAGGDQPQHF
clone size: -; D gene: TRBD2; V gene: TRBV6-5; J gene: TRBJ2-1; CDR3 DNA: TGTGCCAGCAGTTGGACTAGCGGGAGCTCCTACAATGAGCAGTTCTTC; CDR3 protein: CASSWTSGSSYNEQFF
clone size: -; D gene: TRBD1; V gene: TRBV28; J gene: TRBJ2-5; CDR3 DNA: TGTGCCAGCAGTCCCGCCGGGACAGGCCAAGAGACCCAGTACTTC; CDR3 protein: CASSPAGTGQETQYF
clone size: -; D gene: TRBD1; V gene: TRBV28; J gene: TRBJ1-2; CDR3 DNA: TGTGCCAGCTTAACAGGGGGAGGTCGAGATGGCTACACCTTC; CDR3 protein: CASLTGGGRDGYTF
clone size: -; D gene: -; V gene: TRBV6-6; J gene: TRBJ2-7; CDR3 DNA: TGTGCCAGCAGTTACTCGCACCTCTACGAGCAGTACTTC; CDR3 protein: CASSYSHLYEQYF
clone size: -; D gene: -; V gene: TRBV5-1; J gene: TRBJ2-7; CDR3 DNA: TGCGCCAGCAGCTTGGAGTCTAGCGCCTCCTACGAGCAGTACTTC; CDR3 protein: CASSLESSASYEQYF
clone size: -; D gene: TRBD1; V gene: TRBV30; J gene: TRBJ1-1; CDR3 DNA: TGTGCCTGGAGTACCGATACAGGGGGAAACACTGAAGCTTTCTTT; CDR3 protein: CAWSTDTGGNTEAFF
clone size: -; D gene: -; V gene: TRBV4-3; J gene: TRBJ1-2; CDR3 DNA: TGCGCCAGCAGCCAAGATCCCGGAGTCTATGGCTACACCTTC; CDR3 protein: CASSQDPGVYGYTF
clone size: -; D gene: -; V gene: TRBV13; J gene: TRBJ2-1; CDR3 DNA: TGTGCCAGCAGCTCGATGGGGGGTACATACAATGAGCAGTTCTTC; CDR3 protein: CASSSMGGTYNEQFF
clone size: -; D gene: TRBD1; V gene: TRBV28; J gene: TRBJ2-2; CDR3 DNA: TGTGCCAGCAGAACTCCGGGACAGTTGAACACCGGGGAGCTGTTTTTT; CDR3 protein: CASRTPGQLNTGELFF
clone size: -; D gene: -; V gene: TRBV7-9; J gene: TRBJ2-7; CDR3 DNA: TGTGCCAGCAGCCCGGGACCCCCCTACGAGCAGTACTTC; CDR3 protein: CASSPGPPYEQYF
clone size: -; D gene: TRBD1; V gene: TRBV5-1; J gene: TRBJ1-1; CDR3 DNA: TGCGCCAGCAGCTTAACAATGTCGGCAGGGGGCGAGGCTTTCTTT; CDR3 protein: CASSLTMSAGGEAFF
clone size: -; D gene: TRBD2; V gene: TRBV30; J gene: TRBJ2-5; CDR3 DNA: TGTGCCTGGAGTGTCGAGACTAGCGGGACCCAAGAGACCCAGTACTTC; CDR3 protein: CAWSVETSGTQETQYF
clone size: few; D gene: TRBD1; V gene: TRBV7-2; J gene: TRBJ2-7; CDR3 DNA: TGTGCCAGCAGTTTCGGGACAGGAACCTACGAGCAGTACTTC; CDR3 protein: CASSFGTGTYEQYF
clone size: -; D gene: TRBD2; V gene: TRBV14; J gene: TRBJ2-3; CDR3 DNA: TGTGCCAGCAGCCAGGAATACCTTAGCGGGATGTGGACAGATACGCAGTATTTT; CDR3 protein: CASSQEYLSGMWTDTQYF
clone size: once; D gene: TRBD2; V gene: TRBV6-1; J gene: TRBJ2-4; CDR3 DNA: TGTGCCAGCACTATCGGGGGGGACATTCAGTACTTC; CDR3 protein: CASTIGGDIQYF
clone size: -; D gene: TRBD2; V gene: TRBV19; J gene: TRBJ2-2; CDR3 DNA: TGTGCCAGTATCTTACTAGCGGGAAGAAGGGAGCTGTTTTTT; CDR3 protein: CASILLAGRRELFF
clone size: few; D gene: TRBD1; V gene: TRBV5-1; J gene: TRBJ1-4; CDR3 DNA: TGCGCCAGCAGCTTTTACAGGGGATCAAATGAAAAACTGTTTTTT; CDR3 protein: CASSFYRGSNEKLFF
clone size: -; D gene: TRBD1; V gene: TRBV28; J gene: TRBJ2-7; CDR3 DNA: TGTGCCAGCAGTCCAGGGGGCTCCTACGAGCAGTACTTC; CDR3 protein: CASSPGGSYEQYF